The 9 T cell receptor beta chains below come from one sample, sequenced in a study of T cells in Graves' hyperthyroidism and ophthalmopathy. Template material for amplifying TCR beta CDR3 regions consisted of RNA transcripts. HTBI primers were employed in a first-round RT-PCR of the TCR CDR3. Using its own MiXCR run on the multiplex PCR reads, TCRdb lists one record per CDR3 protein. The data hold approximately 640,000 distinct CDR3 sequences, with around 16% observed a single time. The sample comprised blood. These TCRs come from a man in his fifties with Graves' hyperthyroidism.

This clonotype was counted ten times or more. The chain is built from TRBV12-3 or TRBV12-4 and TRBJ1-1; no reliable D call. CDR3 size: 13 residues. Trimming left V 1 base short and J 1 base short, with 4 bases between. Written as DNA, the CDR3 is TGTGCCAGCAGTTTAGGGTCGAACACTGAAGCTTTCTTT. Encoded protein: CASSLGSNTEAFF.

This clonotype was recorded a few times. The V and J genes are TRBV4-1 and TRBJ1-2, with D perhaps TRBD1 (6 bases). V was pared by 0 bases and J by 6 bases, with 11 bases between. There are 14 residues in the CDR3. Per germline, CDR1 MGHRA and CDR2 YSYEKL. The CDR3 bases are TGCGCCAGCAGCCAAGAGTGGGGGGCGGATGGCTACACCTTC. Its translation is CASSQEWGADGYTF.

This chain uses TRBV28 with TRBJ2-7; D is possibly TRBD2 (6 bases). The CDR3 totals 15 residues. Germline assignment: CDR1 MDHEN and CDR2 SYDVKM. V gave up 7 bases and J gave up 2 bases, with 18 bases separating them. This CDR3 reads CASNVPAEGTYEQYF. DNA for the CDR3: TGTGCCAGCAACGTCCCGGCGGAGGGGACCTACGAGCAGTACTTC.

This clonotype was counted between two and nine times. The J gene is TRBJ1-5, the V gene TRBV6-4; no definite D call. CDR3 length: 13 residues. V gave up 5 bases and J gave up 4 bases, with 9 bases separating them. Germline-derived CDR1 and CDR2 are MRHNA and SNTAGT. CDR3: CASSLQPNQPQHF. CDR3 in DNA: TGTGCCAGCAGTTTACAGCCTAATCAGCCCCAGCATTTT.

This clonotype was seen ten or more times. The chain carries TRBV7-3 and TRBJ2-5; 10 nucleotides line up with TRBD1. V shed 5 bases, J shed 4 bases, and the junction held 4 bases outside the gene matches. Germline V CDR1 and CDR2: SGHTA, FQGTGA. This CDR3 has 14 residues. The CDR3 nucleotides read TGTGCCAGCAGCACGACAGGGGGCCGAGAGACCCAGTACTTC. Translation: CASSTTGGRETQYF.

This clonotype was seen at least ten times. V usage is TRBV7-2 and J usage is TRBJ2-1; 10 nucleotides align to TRBD2. CDR1 and CDR2 (germline): SGHTA, FQGNSA. The V segment lost 5 bases and the J segment 5 bases; nucleotides outside the gene matches: 9. The CDR3 runs to 16 residues. CDR3 amino acids: CASSSFLAGVHNEQFF. The DNA of the CDR3 is TGTGCCAGCAGCAGTTTCCTAGCGGGAGTTCACAATGAGCAGTTCTTC.

This clonotype has only a few counts. The chain has TRBV7-9 and TRBJ1-2, with unresolved D. The CDR3 has 15 amino acids. CDR1 and CDR2 from the germline V gene are SEHNR and FQNEAQ (reference sequence). Trimming took off 5 bases at V and 7 bases at J, with 20 bases between the two ends. The CDR3 is CASSGEPGRMGGYTF. CDR3 nucleotide sequence: TGTGCCAGCAGCGGTGAACCCGGTAGAATGGGTGGCTACACCTTC. The full variable domain, its missing parts supplied by reference TRBV7-9 and TRBJ1-2, is DTGVSQNPRHKITKRGQNVTFRCDPISEHNRLYWYRQTLGQGPEFLTYFQNEAQLEKSRLLSDRFSAERPKGSFSTLEIQRTEQGDSAMYLCASSGEPGRMGGYTFGSGTRLTVV.

This clonotype was seen repeatedly, ten times or more. The chain combines TRBV6-1 with TRBJ1-2, with unresolved D. V was clipped by 0 bases and J by 5 bases, with 13 bases between them. Germline V lookup: CDR1 MNHNS, CDR2 SASEGT. The CDR3 runs 15 residues. CDR3 sequence (DNA): TGTGCCAGCAGTGAAGCGCTGGGCAGCCGTTATGGCTACACCTTC. Translated: CASSEALGSRYGYTF.

This clonotype was counted many times. This rearrangement joins TRBV28 to TRBJ2-3, with 9 bases aligning to TRBD2. Germline V gene lookup returns CDR1 MDHEN and CDR2 SYDVKM. This CDR3 has 16 residues. Trimming took 5 bases from V and 2 from J; bases not matched to a gene: 8. The CDR3 DNA sequence: TGTGCCAGCAGTACCCGACTAGCGGAAATCACAGATACGCAGTATTTT. Its protein product is CASSTRLAEITDTQYF.